These 27 T cell receptor beta chains were all obtained from the same sample, sequenced in a study of blood T cell repertoires in COVID-19. TCRdb's table, derived via immunoSEQ multiplex PCR, lists solely in-frame clones and lacks some. The sample shows about 300,000 clones, over 70% of them seen only once. The sample comprised peripheral blood. The receptors derive from a woman in her fifties or sixties with acute or convalescent COVID-19.

The rearrangement links TRBV30 to TRBJ2-2; 8 bases agree with TRBD1. The CDR3 spans 13 residues. Trimming cost V 5 bases and J 7 bases; bases outside gene matches: 6. Germline values: CDR1 GTSNPN, CDR2 SVGIG (reference sequence). CDR3 sequence: CAWSQGDVGELFF. DNA for the CDR3: TGTGCCTGGTCACAGGGGGACGTCGGGGAGCTGTTTTTT.

This chain uses TRBV27 with TRBJ2-1; 16 bases map to TRBD2. The germline gives CDR1 MNHEY, CDR2 SMNVEV (reference sequence). The CDR3 loop spans 15 amino acids. The V and J ends lost 6 bases and 5 bases, in that order; junction bases with no gene match: 1. The CDR3 DNA sequence: TGTGCCAGCAGGGGACTAGCGGGAGGGGACAATGAGCAGTTCTTC. Translated: CASRGLAGGDNEQFF.

Written as DNA, the CDR3 is TGTGCCAGCAGCTTAGTGGCGGGACAGGGCTACGAGCAGTACTTC. This translates into CASSLVAGQGYEQYF. The V call is TRBV7-9, the J call TRBJ2-7; 9 bases match TRBD1. Germline V lookup: CDR1 SEHNR, CDR2 FQNEAQ (reference sequence). This CDR3 is 15 amino acids long. Unmatched junction bases numbered 4, after V lost 1 base and J lost 3 bases.

The V and J genes are TRBV29-1 and TRBJ2-1; D possibly corresponds to TRBD1 (9 bases). The germline V gene has CDR1 SQVTM and CDR2 ANQGSEA. The CDR3 consists of 19 residues. V was clipped by 3 bases and J by 5 bases, with 29 bases between them. Here the CDR3 DNA reads TGCAGCGTTGAGGGACAGGGTCGAGGCGGCGGGAGGACCCACAATGAGCAGTTCTTC. This translates into CSVEGQGRGGGRTHNEQFF.

This rearrangement joins TRBV2 to TRBJ2-5; no clear D gene. CDR3 length equals 13 residues. Per the germline V gene, CDR1 is SNHLY and CDR2 is FYNNEI. V lost 7 bases and J 1 base, leaving 10 bases between the germline ends. The CDR3 DNA sequence: TGTGCCAGCACCCTGACATTCCAAGAGACCCAGTACTTC. This encodes CASTLTFQETQYF.

There are a few counts of this clone. The chain links TRBV2 to TRBJ2-1, with a tentative D call TRBD2 (6 bases). Per the germline V gene, CDR1 is SNHLY and CDR2 is FYNNEI. V was shortened by 5 bases and J by 2 bases, with 10 bases between the two germline ends. CDR3 length: 14 amino acids. The CDR3 nucleotides are TGTGCCAGCAGTTATTCTAGCGCCTACAATGAGCAGTTCTTC. Residues: CASSYSSAYNEQFF. The full variable domain, completed using reference TRBV2 and TRBJ2-1, is EPEVTQTPSHQVTQMGQEVILRCVPISNHLYFYWYRQILGQKVEFLVSFYNNEISEKSEIFDDQFSVERPDGSNFTLKIRSTKLEDSAMYFCASSYSSAYNEQFFGPGTRLTVL.

The J gene is TRBJ1-1, the V gene TRBV5-1, with 7 bases that match TRBD1. J was trimmed by 0 bases and V by 2 bases; bases with no gene match: 4. Germline lookup yields CDR1 SGHRS and CDR2 YFSETQ. The CDR3 contains 15 residues. Here the CDR3 reads CASSFLTGLNTEAFF. The CDR3 DNA follows: TGCGCCAGCAGCTTTCTGACAGGGTTGAACACTGAAGCTTTCTTT.

The rearrangement joins TRBV2 to TRBJ2-5, with D unclear. Deletions cut 7 bases from V and 5 bases from J, with 8 bases between. CDR1 is SNHLY and CDR2 is FYNNEI in the germline V gene. The CDR3 has 11 residues. CDR3: CASIRHETQYF. The CDR3 DNA reads as TGTGCCAGCATCAGACACGAGACCCAGTACTTC.

This clone was counted a single time. The J gene is TRBJ2-7, the V gene TRBV19, with 10 bases fitting TRBD2. The CDR3 loop spans 18 amino acids. V lost 5 bases and J lost 0; bases outside the gene matches: 13. Germline V gene data show CDR1 as LNHDA and CDR2 as SQIVND (reference sequence). This CDR3 reads CASSPQARLAGSSYEQYF. CDR3 DNA sequence: TGTGCCAGTAGTCCACAGGCCCGACTAGCGGGTAGCTCCTACGAGCAGTACTTC.

The chain is built from TRBV29-1 and TRBJ1-3; D might be TRBD1 (6 bases). V was trimmed by 3 bases and J by 3 bases, leaving 12 bases between them. The CDR3 consists of 14 residues. CDR1 and CDR2 (germline): SQVTM, ANQGSEA. The chain's CDR3 is CSVESRGDGNTIYF. DNA of the CDR3: TGCAGCGTTGAGTCCAGGGGTGATGGAAACACCATATATTTT.

This sequence joins TRBV19 and TRBJ1-3; TRBD1 matches at 10 bases. This CDR3 is built from 13 residues. Germline V gives CDR1 LNHDA, CDR2 SQIVND (reference sequence). Trimming removed 9 bases from V and 7 bases from J; junction bases left unmatched: 6. CDR3 in amino acids: CASGTGERNTIYF. CDR3 sequence (DNA): TGTGCCAGCGGGACAGGGGAACGGAACACCATATATTTT.

The genes are TRBV4-2 and TRBJ2-1; weak D call: TRBD2 (5 bases). There are 12 residues in the CDR3. V was pared by 0 bases and J by 8 bases, with 5 bases between. CDR1 and CDR2 from the germline V gene are LGHNA and YNFKEQ. The CDR3 reads CASSQDSDEQFF. The CDR3 coding sequence is TGTGCCAGCAGCCAAGATAGCGATGAGCAGTTCTTC.

V gene TRBV9 combines with J gene TRBJ1-1; 8 bases are shared with TRBD1. Germline CDR1 SGDLS, CDR2 YYNGEE. The CDR3 covers 14 residues. The V and J ends lost 6 bases and 0 bases, in that order; junction bases with no gene match: 4. As DNA, the CDR3 is TGTGCCAGCACCCGGACAGGGTTGAACACTGAAGCTTTCTTT. Translating it yields CASTRTGLNTEAFF.

The gene calls are TRBV30 and TRBJ2-1; 10 bases are shared with TRBD2. The V and J ends lost 7 bases and 5 bases, in that order; junction bases with no gene match: 8. The CDR3 loop spans 14 amino acids. The V gene's germline CDR1 is GTSNPN and CDR2 SVGIG (reference sequence). The CDR3, as DNA: TGTGCCTCCTTTCTAGCGGGGGCTAACAATGAGCAGTTCTTC. Protein sequence: CASFLAGANNEQFF.

V and J are TRBV9 and TRBJ2-3; 8 positions agree with TRBD2. The length of the CDR3 is 17 residues. CDR1 and CDR2 (germline): SGDLS, YYNGEE. V was clipped by 1 base and J by 1 base; unmatched bases: 8. CDR3: CASSVWTSLPGTDTQYF. Here the CDR3 DNA reads TGTGCCAGCAGCGTATGGACTAGCCTCCCCGGCACAGATACGCAGTATTTT.

The rearrangement links TRBV2 to TRBJ2-2, with D maybe TRBD2 (6 bases). Trimming left V 6 bases short and J 3 bases short, with 11 bases between. CDR1 is SNHLY, CDR2 FYNNEI, per germline. This CDR3 is 14 amino acids long. This CDR3 reads CASSPGTYTGELFF. As DNA, the CDR3 is TGTGCCAGCAGCCCTGGGACTTACACCGGGGAGCTGTTTTTT.

The gene calls are TRBV27 and TRBJ1-2; 9 bases map to TRBD1. The germline V gene has CDR1 MNHEY and CDR2 SMNVEV (reference sequence). The CDR3 consists of 14 residues. V trimming: 3 bases; J trimming: 8 bases; junction bases outside the gene matches: 7. The CDR3 bases are TGTGCCAGCAGTTTCCGGGACAGGGTAACCGGCTACACCTTC. Amino acid sequence: CASSFRDRVTGYTF.

The rearrangement links TRBV5-4 to TRBJ2-7; D is unresolved. There are 9 residues in the CDR3. Germline loops: CDR1 SGHNT, CDR2 YYREEE (reference sequence). With 7 bases removed from V and 5 bases from J, the gap between germline ends came to 4 bases. The CDR3 spells CASGDEQYV. The CDR3 DNA sequence: TGTGCCAGCGGAGACGAGCAGTACGTC.

The genes are TRBV10-3 and TRBJ2-2; D possibly corresponds to TRBD1 (6 bases). Per the germline V gene, CDR1 is ENHRY and CDR2 is SYGVKD. The CDR3 loop spans 14 amino acids. Deletions cut 7 bases from V and 3 bases from J, with 12 bases between. This chain's CDR3 is CAIMRGMDTGELFF. The CDR3 bases are TGTGCCATCATGAGGGGGATGGACACCGGGGAGCTGTTTTTT.

This clone turned up a few times. The chain uses TRBV5-1 and TRBJ2-1; 9 nucleotides line up with TRBD2. V dropped 0 bases and J dropped 4; count of bases not matched to a gene: 11. From germline, CDR1 is SGHRS and CDR2 YFSETQ. This CDR3 contains 18 residues. DNA for the CDR3: TGCGCCAGCAGCTTGGTGTGGTCTAGCGGGAAACTTTACAATGAGCAGTTCTTC. Residues: CASSLVWSSGKLYNEQFF. Looking up the rest from reference TRBV5-1 and TRBJ2-1 gives the full variable domain: KAGVTQTPRYLIKTRGQQVTLSCSPISGHRSVSWYQQTPGQGLQFLFEYFSETQRNKGNFPGRFSGRQFSNSRSEMNVSTLELGDSALYLCASSLVWSSGKLYNEQFFGPGTRLTVL.

The chain couples TRBV6-6 to TRBJ2-1; weak D call: TRBD1 (5 bases). V was trimmed by 6 bases and J by 2 bases, leaving 14 bases between them. The length of the CDR3 is 15 residues. Germline V gene sequence: CDR1 MNHNY, CDR2 SVGAGI (reference sequence). The CDR3 sequence: CASSPQGGPYNEQFF. CDR3 nucleotide sequence: TGTGCCAGCAGCCCCCAGGGTGGTCCCTACAATGAGCAGTTCTTC.

The chain uses TRBV6-4 and TRBJ2-1; 10 nucleotides align to TRBD2. Trimming at V came to 4 bases and at J to 6 bases, leaving 9 bases not matched to a gene. CDR3 length: 16 amino acids. CDR1 MRHNA and CDR2 SNTAGT come from the germline V gene. As DNA, the CDR3 is TGTGCCAGCAGTGCCTCGCCGGGACTAGCGACCAATGAGCAGTTCTTC. Its protein is CASSASPGLATNEQFF.

The chain carries TRBV6-2 or TRBV6-3 and TRBJ1-1; tentative D call: TRBD1 (6 bases). The germline V gene has CDR1 MNHEY and CDR2 SVGEGT. Deletions cut 3 bases from V and 7 bases from J, with 12 bases between. This CDR3 comprises 13 residues. In DNA, the CDR3 is TGTGCCAGCAGTTATAGGCCGACAGGTGAAGCTTTCTTT. Amino acid sequence: CASSYRPTGEAFF.

The chain uses TRBV21-1 and TRBJ1-5; the table's D call TRBD1 went unverified against the DNA. TRBV21-1 is a recognized pseudogene. CDR3 size: 14 residues. The CDR3 DNA reads as TGTGCCAGCAGCAAAACAGGGGAGCGACAGCCCCAGCATTTT. It is translated as CASSKTGERQPQHF.

The chain uses TRBV29-1 and TRBJ2-7; D possibly corresponds to TRBD2 (7 bases). Germline V CDR1 and CDR2: SQVTM, ANQGSEA. The V gene lost 7 bases and the J gene lost 1 base, with 17 bases spanning the gap. The CDR3 has 14 residues. The chain's CDR3 is CSALPGGRSYEQYF. The CDR3 DNA follows: TGCAGCGCCCTACCCGGGGGGCGATCCTACGAGCAGTACTTC.

V gene TRBV4-2 combines with J gene TRBJ2-4, with 13 bases aligning to TRBD2. The CDR3 spans 14 residues. Unmatched junction bases numbered 6, after V lost 8 bases and J lost 8 bases. Germline-derived CDR1 and CDR2 are LGHNA and YNFKEQ. This CDR3 reads CASSRTSGGDIQYF. As DNA, the CDR3 is TGTGCCAGCTCCCGGACTAGCGGGGGTGACATTCAGTACTTC.

The genes are TRBV7-9 and TRBJ1-2; D gene ambiguous. The CDR3 consists of 13 residues. CDR1 and CDR2 (germline): SEHNR, FQNEAQ (reference sequence). Trimming pared 3 bases from V and 3 bases from J, leaving 8 bases between. The CDR3 nucleotides are TGTGCCAGCAGCTTGAGGGCGGACTATGGCTACACCTTC. Translation gives CASSLRADYGYTF.